This paragraph covers one T cell receptor (beta chain) sequence. Its antigen is as yet unknown. The data derive from a study of vaccination and CD4 T cells after COVID-19. CDR1 SGHDN and CDR2 FVKESK come from the germline V gene. The CDR3 covers 14 residues. V shed 1 base and J shed 4 bases, with 7 bases lying between them. Specified treatment: roughly nine-day PBMC culture with coronavirus spike peptide pools or control peptides (ViraFEST assay). With approximately 10 ug/ml peptide pools and roughly 9 IU/ml IL-2, PBMCs were cultured at approximately 2 million per well. Researchers grew the cells for nine to eleven days and then pulled out CD4+ T cells by negative selection. Oncomine TCR Beta short-read sequencing was applied to DNA from cultured CD4+ T cells. TCRdb re-called the PCR reads with MiXCR, one entry per CDR3 protein. The sample carries 11,000 to 15,000 distinct CDR3 sequences, roughly 29% recorded once.

The sample taken for sequencing was cultured CD4+ T cells from blood. The source of this sequence is a human donor with COVID-19. The gene calls are TRBV14 and TRBJ2-2, with a possible D match to TRBD1 (5 bases). The CDR3 nucleotides are TGTGCCAGCAGCCAAGTAGGGGCCACCGGGGAGCTGTTTTTT. It is translated as CASSQVGATGELFF.